This T cell receptor (beta chain) comes out of a study of identical twins. Study-level points and caveats: With abundant cord blood beta clonotypes, insertions were fewer; memory repertoires showed no such pattern. Out-of-frame alpha sequences common to twins exhibited an excess of low generation probability. Instead of following the same donors, the conclusions were based on cross-sectional statistical analysis.

This clonotype has just a few counts. Its cognate antigen is unknown. The donors were all healthy and Caucasian. The V end was cut by 6 bases, the J end by 2 bases, with 12 bases between. This CDR3 has 14 amino acids. In TCRdb, the 5' RACE reads were re-called with MiXCR into one record per CDR3 protein. The sample has about 900,000 distinct CDR3 sequences, roughly 12% seen once. These records were also assigned to another study, of yellow fever vaccine responses in identical twins.

The TCR sequence derives from a woman aged 18-29 years in good health. The sample was PBMCs. This chain uses TRBV12-3 or TRBV12-4 with TRBJ2-3; the D gene is possibly TRBD1 (6 bases). The CDR3 region has the DNA TGTGCCAGCAGACCGACAGGACCCACAGATACGCAGTATTTT. The encoded protein is CASRPTGPTDTQYF.